This passage covers 9 T cell receptor beta chains from one sample sequenced in a study of T-cell reconstitution after alpha-beta-depleted transplantation in children. Unique molecular identifiers were incorporated into the prepared TCRbeta library. TCRdb itself ran the PCR reads through MiXCR, one entry per CDR3 protein. The sample shows a few hundred thousand distinct CDR3 sequences, 10% to 15% of them seen only once. The sample consisted of PBMCs, mostly from graft donor cells, taken 360 days after TCRalphabeta/CD19-depleted stem cell transplant. The source of these receptors is a male patient between 5 and 17 years old who had a stem cell transplant for acute myeloid leukemia, so the T cells may come from the graft donor.

This clonotype has at least ten counts. The chain is built from TRBV28 and TRBJ2-7, with D perhaps matching TRBD1 (6 bases). Germline V gene sequence: CDR1 MDHEN, CDR2 SYDVKM. This CDR3 is built from 15 residues. Trimming took off 3 bases at V and 0 bases at J, with 12 bases between the two ends. CDR3 DNA sequence: TGTGCCAGCAGTTTTCCCGGACAGCTCTCCTACGAGCAGTACTTC. Amino acid sequence: CASSFPGQLSYEQYF.

The chain carries TRBV20-1 and TRBJ2-1, with no clear D. Trimming shortened V by 1 base and J by 4 bases, and 14 bases separated the two germline ends. This CDR3 has 15 residues. Germline values: CDR1 DFQATT, CDR2 SNEGSKA (reference sequence). The chain's CDR3 is CSARGGTQKYNEQFF. In DNA form, the CDR3 reads TGCAGTGCTAGAGGGGGAACCCAAAAATACAATGAGCAGTTCTTC.

This clonotype has more than one count but fewer than ten. The CDR3 spells CSARTRRVDGTDTQYF. The CDR3 DNA follows: TGCAGTGCTAGGACAAGACGGGTAGATGGCACAGATACGCAGTATTTT. V and J are TRBV20-1 and TRBJ2-3; D uncertain. CDR1 and CDR2 (germline): DFQATT, SNEGSKA (reference sequence). Trimming removed 3 bases at V and 1 base at J, with 17 bases between. The CDR3 is 16 residues long.

About this clonotype itself: Given a much more abundant clone one base away, this may be a read error. The V gene is TRBV7-2, the J gene TRBJ1-5; possibly TRBD1 for D (6 bases). Trimming pared 1 base from V and 2 bases from J, leaving 9 bases between. This CDR3 contains 15 residues. The germline V gene encodes CDR1 SGHTA and CDR2 FQGNSA. This chain's CDR3 is CASSLEPGGNQPQHF. The CDR3 DNA follows: TGTGCCAGCAGCTTAGAACCAGGGGGCAATCAGCCCCAGCATTTT. Full variable domain (missing parts from reference TRBV7-2 and TRBJ1-5): GAGVSQSPSNKVTEKGKDVELRCDPISGHTALYWYRQSLGQGLEFLIYFQGNSAPDKSGLPSDRFSAERTGGSVSTLTIQRTQQEDSAVYLCASSLEPGGNQPQHFGDGTRLSIL.

This clonotype appeared many times. The V and J genes are TRBV7-2 and TRBJ2-5; 9 bases match TRBD1. The V gene end was trimmed by 3 bases and the J gene end by 2 bases; junction bases not matched to a gene: 7. The CDR3 runs 16 residues. CDR1 and CDR2 from the germline V gene are SGHTA and FQGNSA. CDR3 residues: CASSLSTGTGQETQYF. The CDR3 DNA sequence: TGTGCCAGCAGCTTGAGTACCGGGACAGGGCAAGAGACCCAGTACTTC.

This clonotype turned up a few times. V gene TRBV20-1 combines with J gene TRBJ2-1; D not resolved. The CDR3 has 14 amino acids. V dropped 0 bases and J dropped 3 bases, with 9 bases sitting between them. Germline V gives CDR1 DFQATT, CDR2 SNEGSKA (reference sequence). The CDR3 region is CSARDPGFYNEQFF. The CDR3 nucleotides read TGCAGTGCTAGAGATCCCGGCTTCTACAATGAGCAGTTCTTC.

This clonotype was seen only a few times. V is TRBV25-1 and J is TRBJ2-2, with D possibly being TRBD1 (5 bases). Deletions cut 5 bases from V and 2 bases from J, with 18 bases between. The CDR3 is made up of 17 amino acids. The V gene's germline CDR1 is MGHDK and CDR2 SYGVNS. The CDR3 sequence: CASSLGRRGYNTGELFF. CDR3 nucleotide sequence: TGTGCCAGCAGTCTTGGGCGTAGGGGATATAACACCGGGGAGCTGTTTTTT.

This clonotype was observed many times. CDR3 DNA sequence: TGTGCCACCAGCACTAGCGGGAGGGATGAGCAGTTCTTC. Protein: CATSTSGRDEQFF. The J gene is TRBJ2-1, the V gene TRBV24-1, with 13 bases matching TRBD2. The CDR3 has 13 amino acids. Germline V lookup: CDR1 KGHDR, CDR2 SFDVKD. Trimming cost V 7 bases and J 8 bases; bases outside gene matches: 1.

V gene TRBV20-1 combines with J gene TRBJ2-2, with TRBD2 identical over 10 bases. The CDR3 length is 16 residues. In germline, CDR1 is DFQATT, CDR2 SNEGSKA (reference sequence). The CDR3 loop is CRVASGSLVDTGELFF. The CDR3 nucleotides read TGCAGGGTGGCTAGCGGGAGTCTGGTGGACACCGGGGAGCTGTTTTTT.